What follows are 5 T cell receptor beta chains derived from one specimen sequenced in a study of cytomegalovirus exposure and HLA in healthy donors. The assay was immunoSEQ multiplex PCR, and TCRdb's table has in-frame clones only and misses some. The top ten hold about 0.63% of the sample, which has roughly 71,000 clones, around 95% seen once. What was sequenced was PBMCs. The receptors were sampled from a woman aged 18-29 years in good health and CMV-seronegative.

The CDR3 here is CASRNVGGEAFF. For the CDR3, the DNA is TGTGCCAGCAGGAACGTGGGGGGGGAAGCTTTCTTT. The V and J genes are TRBV6-1 and TRBJ1-1; possibly TRBD1 for D (5 bases). The length of the CDR3 is 12 residues. Germline CDR1 is MNHNS and CDR2 is SASEGT. Trimming cost V 6 bases and J 8 bases, with 13 bases left between them.

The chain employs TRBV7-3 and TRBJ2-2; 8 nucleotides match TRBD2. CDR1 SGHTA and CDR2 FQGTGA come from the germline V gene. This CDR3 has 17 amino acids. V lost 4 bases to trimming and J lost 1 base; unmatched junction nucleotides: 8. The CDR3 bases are TGTGCCAGCAGCTCTAATTCCGGGGGGGTGAACACCGGGGAGCTGTTTTTT. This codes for CASSSNSGGVNTGELFF.

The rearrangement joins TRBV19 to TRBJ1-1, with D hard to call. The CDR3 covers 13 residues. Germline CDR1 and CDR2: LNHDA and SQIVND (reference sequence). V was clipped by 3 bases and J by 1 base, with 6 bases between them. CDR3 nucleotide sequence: TGTGCCAGTAGTATTTTCAAGAACACTGAAGCTTTCTTT. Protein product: CASSIFKNTEAFF.

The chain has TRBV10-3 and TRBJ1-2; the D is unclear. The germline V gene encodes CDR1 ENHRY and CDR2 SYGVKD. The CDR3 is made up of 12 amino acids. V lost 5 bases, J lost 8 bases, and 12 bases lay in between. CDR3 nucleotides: TGTGCCATCAGTTCCTCTTCCGGGGGCTACACCTTC. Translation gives CAISSSSGGYTF.

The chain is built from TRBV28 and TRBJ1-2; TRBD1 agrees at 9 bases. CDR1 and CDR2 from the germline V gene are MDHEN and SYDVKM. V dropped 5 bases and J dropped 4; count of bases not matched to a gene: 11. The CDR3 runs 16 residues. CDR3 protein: CASSLHTGGSGYGYTF. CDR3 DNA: TGTGCCAGCAGTCTACACACAGGGGGCAGTGGCTATGGCTACACCTTC.